This T cell receptor (beta chain) was obtained from a study of blood T cell repertoires in COVID-19. In the study overall: COVID-19 samples collected from the United States, Italy and Spain covered acute and convalescent phases. PBMCs, B-cell-depleted T cells, or T cells provided the cDNA or gDNA that made up the material.

V shed 2 bases and J 0 bases; nucleotides not matched to a gene: 0. The CDR3 runs to 15 residues. The germline V gene encodes CDR1 MNHEY and CDR2 SVGAGI. This clone has just one count. In the source study's methods: Scientists estimated how many nucleated cells there were by amplifying reference gene primers. Repertoires were generated with immunoSEQ multiplex PCR, while TCRdb's copy carries only in-frame clones and drops some. V, J and clone size derive from that table, while D and trimming were established from the DNA sequence. This table holds about 400,000 clones, around 87% found once. Specimen: peripheral blood. V and J are TRBV6-5 and TRBJ2-1; 8 bases align to TRBD2. The source of this sequence is a human donor in a cohort sampled during active COVID-19. CDR3 amino acids: CASSYSGSSYNEQFF. CDR3 DNA sequence: TGTGCCAGCAGTTACAGCGGGAGCTCCTACAATGAGCAGTTCTTC.